Shown below are 3 T cell receptor beta chains from a single sample sequenced in a study of T-cell reconstitution after alpha-beta-depleted transplantation in children. Unique molecular identifiers were built into the TCRbeta library. TCRdb fed the PCR reads into MiXCR, producing one record per CDR3 protein. This sample has about 300,000 distinct CDR3 sequences, with around 10% found just once. Sequencing was performed on PBMCs, taken before TCRalphabeta/CD19-depleted stem cell transplant. These receptors were taken from a boy less than two years old with acute myeloid leukemia, due to receive a stem cell transplant.

This clonotype was detected ten times or more. The V call is TRBV12-3 or TRBV12-4, the J call TRBJ2-5, with D possibly being TRBD1 (6 bases). The CDR3 spans 14 residues. The V and J ends lost 7 bases and 0 bases respectively, with 12 bases between them. CDR3 sequence reads: CASTPTGYQETQYF. In DNA, the CDR3 is TGTGCCAGCACCCCAACAGGGTACCAAGAGACCCAGTACTTC.

In its sample, this clonotype was seen a few times. The rearrangement joins TRBV27 to TRBJ2-1; D gene ambiguous. Trimming took 0 bases from V and 7 from J, leaving 7 bases between them. This CDR3 comprises 13 residues. CDR1 MNHEY and CDR2 SMNVEV come from the germline V gene (reference sequence). The CDR3 DNA reads as TGTGCCAGCAGTTTATCGGTGGGGAATGAGCAGTTCTTC. It translates to CASSLSVGNEQFF.

This clonotype was detected many times. The V and J genes are TRBV29-1 and TRBJ2-5; D remains unclear. V lost 4 bases to trimming and J lost 5 bases, with 2 bases between them. The germline V gene has CDR1 SQVTM and CDR2 ANQGSEA. This CDR3 is built from 9 residues. The CDR3 sequence: CSVGETQYF. CDR3 nucleotide sequence: TGCAGCGTTGGGGAGACCCAGTACTTC.